The clone carrying this T cell receptor (beta chain) is a singleton in its sample. The data stem from a study of OX40 agonist ivuxolimab in advanced cancers. At the level of the study: The group had a mean age of around 60 years, ranged from 23 to 79, and was less than 85% male.

Systemic immunosuppression or a history of autoimmune disease excluded patients. The CDR3 totals 13 residues. With V trimmed by 6 bases and J by 6 bases, 9 bases remained unmatched. Germline V gives CDR1 SQVTM, CDR2 ANQGSEA. The table came from immunoSEQ multiplex PCR; TCRdb's copy has only in-frame clones and leaves some out. The profile shows around 76,000 clones, 65% to 90% of them singletons. The sequence derives from an adult with an advanced solid tumor such as melanoma, head and neck, liver or kidney cancer. J is TRBJ2-3 and V is TRBV29-1; TRBD2 aligns across 7 bases. The sample consisted of CD4+ or CD8+ T cells sorted from blood, taken in a trial of the OX40 agonist ivuxolimab. CDR3 region: CSVGWRGRDTQYF. DNA for the CDR3: TGCAGCGTCGGGTGGCGGGGGAGGGATACGCAGTATTTT.